Shown below are 15 T cell receptor beta chains from a single sample sequenced in a study of cytomegalovirus exposure and HLA in healthy donors. The PCR used 60 Vbeta and 13 Jbeta primers. Assay used: immunoSEQ multiplex PCR; TCRdb lists only in-frame clones, some missing. This sample has fewer than 90,000 clones, with almost 80% found just once. The sequenced sample was PBMCs. The receptors stem from a female donor in good health and CMV-seronegative.

The chain carries TRBV7-9 and TRBJ2-1; tentative D call: TRBD2 (5 bases). Germline V lookup: CDR1 SEHNR, CDR2 FQNEAQ (reference sequence). V lost 6 bases and J lost 5, with 14 bases in between. The CDR3 sequence is 14 residues long. The CDR3 reads CASSNTGIDNEQFF. The DNA for the CDR3 is TGTGCCAGCAGTAACACCGGGATAGACAATGAGCAGTTCTTC.

In DNA, the CDR3 is TGCAGCGACCAAGACAGGGGGGGGGACTATGGCTACACCTTC. Protein product: CSDQDRGGDYGYTF. The chain uses TRBV29-1 and TRBJ1-2, with 9 bases fitting TRBD1. Germline CDR1 reads SQVTM; CDR2 reads ANQGSEA. CDR3 size: 14 residues. The ends lost 7 bases at V and 3 bases at J; junction bases unmatched: 9. The full variable domain, with the rest looked up from reference TRBV29-1 and TRBJ1-2, is SAVISQKPSRDICQRGTSLTIQCQVDSQVTMMFWYRQQPGQSLTLIATANQGSEATYESGFVIDKFPISRPNLTFSTLTVSNMSPEDSSIYLCSDQDRGGDYGYTFGSGTRLTVV.

V is TRBV28 and J is TRBJ1-4, with D maybe TRBD1 (5 bases). V lost 8 bases, J lost 10 bases, and 11 bases lay in between. Germline V lookup: CDR1 MDHEN, CDR2 SYDVKM. CDR3 length equals 11 residues. CDR3 sequence (DNA): TGTGCCAGCGGGGGGGAAGGAAAACTGTTTTTT. Its translation: CASGGEGKLFF. Full variable domain (missing parts from reference TRBV28 and TRBJ1-4): DVKVTQSSRYLVKRTGEKVFLECVQDMDHENMFWYRQDPGLGLRLIYFSYDVKMKEKGDIPEGYSVSREKKERFSLILESASTNQTSMYLCASGGEGKLFFGSGTQLSVL.

J is TRBJ1-5 and V is TRBV19; 11 nucleotides match TRBD1. With V trimmed by 3 bases and J by 1 base, 5 bases remained unmatched. Per the germline V gene, CDR1 is LNHDA and CDR2 is SQIVND (reference sequence). The CDR3 covers 17 residues. The CDR3 DNA reads TGTGCCAGTAGTATCCAGGACAGGGGGCTGAGCAATCAGCCCCAGCATTTT. It codes for CASSIQDRGLSNQPQHF.

This chain links TRBV9 with TRBJ1-1, with D possibly TRBD1 on 6 matching bases. The CDR3 loop spans 14 amino acids. Germline V gene data show CDR1 as SGDLS and CDR2 as YYNGEE. The V gene lost 0 bases and the J gene lost 11 bases, with 17 bases spanning the gap. The CDR3 nucleotides read TGTGCCAGCAGCGTAGCTACTGAGGGGGGGGAGGCTTTCTTT. Translation gives CASSVATEGGEAFF. The whole variable domain, filled in from reference TRBV9 and TRBJ1-1, reads DSGVTQTPKHLITATGQRVTLRCSPRSGDLSVYWYQQSLDQGLQFLIQYYNGEERAKGNILERFSAQQFPDLHSELNLSSLELGDSALYFCASSVATEGGEAFFGQGTRLTVV.

The sample holds one count of this clone. V and J are TRBV30 and TRBJ1-1; D uncertain. With 0 bases removed from V and 6 bases from J, the gap between germline ends came to 11 bases. Germline V lookup: CDR1 GTSNPN, CDR2 SVGIG (reference sequence). This CDR3 contains 13 residues. CDR3 amino acids: CAWSVPGWPEAFF. CDR3 DNA: TGTGCCTGGAGTGTACCGGGATGGCCTGAAGCTTTCTTT.

This chain links TRBV6-1 with TRBJ2-7; 7 nucleotides agree with TRBD1. V lost 8 bases and J lost 6; bases outside the gene matches: 16. There are 15 residues in the CDR3. Germline V CDR1 and CDR2: MNHNS, SASEGT. DNA for the CDR3: TGTGCCAGCCGTCTGCTCGGGCAGGGGGTCGGCGAGCAGTACTTC. It encodes CASRLLGQGVGEQYF.

The rearrangement links TRBV29-1 to TRBJ2-4; TRBD1 is a possible D gene (6 bases). With 3 bases removed from V and 0 bases from J, the gap between germline ends came to 12 bases. Germline V lookup: CDR1 SQVTM, CDR2 ANQGSEA. The CDR3 consists of 15 residues. CDR3 sequence: CSVEWGQGAKNIQYF. Here the CDR3 DNA reads TGCAGCGTTGAGTGGGGGCAAGGAGCCAAAAACATTCAGTACTTC.

The chain employs TRBV27 and TRBJ2-4; 7 nucleotides line up with TRBD2. Looked up from germline, CDR1 is MNHEY and CDR2 is SMNVEV (reference sequence). CDR3 size: 17 residues. V shed 6 bases, J shed 4 bases, and the junction held 15 bases outside the gene matches. The CDR3 DNA is TGTGCCAGCAGCCTTTGGGATCCTGGGAGGGCAAAAAACATTCAGTACTTC. This gives the protein CASSLWDPGRAKNIQYF.

This chain connects TRBV19 to TRBJ1-1; D gene unclear. V gave up 7 bases and J gave up 0 bases, with 12 bases separating them. CDR1 and CDR2 from the germline V gene are LNHDA and SQIVND (reference sequence). The CDR3 length is 14 residues. The CDR3 DNA reads TGTGCCAGTAATATCCGACAAATGAACACTGAAGCTTTCTTT. This translates into CASNIRQMNTEAFF.

The chain recombines TRBV25-1 with TRBJ2-2, with 10 bases fitting TRBD1. The germline V gene has CDR1 MGHDK and CDR2 SYGVNS. The length of the CDR3 is 16 residues. V was pared by 5 bases and J by 5 bases, with 8 bases of the junction left unmatched. The CDR3 spells CASSNPGQGWTGELFF. Written as DNA, the CDR3 is TGTGCCAGCAGTAACCCGGGACAGGGGTGGACCGGGGAGCTGTTTTTT.

V gene TRBV28 combines with J gene TRBJ1-5, with D perhaps TRBD1 (5 bases). Germline CDR1 MDHEN, CDR2 SYDVKM. Trimming pared 5 bases from V and 5 bases from J, leaving 19 bases between. The CDR3 contains 16 residues. The CDR3 nucleotides are TGTGCCAGCAGTGTCAAGACAGTGGGGAGGGATCAGCCCCAGCATTTT. Translation: CASSVKTVGRDQPQHF.

The genes are TRBV28 and TRBJ2-3, with a possible D match to TRBD1 (5 bases). The CDR3 covers 14 residues. Trimming left V 3 bases short and J 2 bases short, with 9 bases between. CDR1 is MDHEN and CDR2 is SYDVKM in the germline V gene. The CDR3 bases are TGTGCCAGCAGTTTTGGGGCGGTCACAGATACGCAGTATTTT. It is translated as CASSFGAVTDTQYF.

This clone was detected once. In DNA, the CDR3 is TGTGCCAGCAGCTCCTCTAGCACAGATACGCAGTATTTT. Translated: CASSSSSTDTQYF. The chain links TRBV7-2 to TRBJ2-3; no clear D gene. The CDR3 is made up of 13 amino acids. Germline values: CDR1 SGHTA, CDR2 FQGNSA. The ends were cut back, 4 bases at V and 0 bases at J, with 5 bases in the middle.

CDR3 residues: CASSYLGQGGTEAFF. The CDR3, as DNA: TGTGCCAGCAGTTACTTGGGACAGGGGGGAACTGAAGCTTTCTTT. J is TRBJ1-1 and V is TRBV6-5; TRBD1 aligns across 11 bases. With V trimmed by 1 base and J by 5 bases, 3 bases remained unmatched. CDR1 MNHEY and CDR2 SVGAGI come from the germline V gene. This CDR3 region has 15 residues.